The 12 T cell receptor beta chains given below trace back to one sample, sequenced in a study of cytomegalovirus exposure and HLA in healthy donors (dated 2017 in TCRdb). The protocol used for the library was the immunoSEQ multiplex PCR assay. The multiplex PCR relied on a mix of 60 forward primers for TCR Vbeta segments and 13 reverse primers for TCR Jbeta segments. TCRdb holds this immuneACCESS table with in-frame rearrangements only. Some clones are missing; in checked studies, unresolved V genes explain under half, and the rest has no known cause. The sample contains 100,000 to 150,000 clones, 74% of them found a single time. The top ten hold 5.5% to 7.5% of the sample. Sequenced: PBMCs. The receptor set was obtained from a woman aged 50 to 60 in good health and CMV-seropositive.

The genes are TRBV6-1 and TRBJ1-5, with a tentative D call TRBD1 (5 bases). V lost 2 bases and J lost 10, with 9 bases in between. Germline V gives CDR1 MNHNS, CDR2 SASEGT. The CDR3 is 12 amino acids. CDR3 DNA: TGTGCCAGCAGTGAAAGTCGGACACCCCAGCATTTT. Translation gives CASSESRTPQHF.

The V gene is TRBV29-1, the J gene TRBJ1-5, with TRBD1 as a possible D gene (6 bases). The V and J ends lost 5 bases and 7 bases respectively, with 18 bases between them. In germline, CDR1 is SQVTM, CDR2 ANQGSEA. The CDR3 loop spans 14 amino acids. The CDR3 spells CSVSKNRAGQPQHF. The CDR3 DNA follows: TGCAGCGTTTCCAAAAACAGGGCCGGACAGCCCCAGCATTTT.

This clone was counted a few times. The chain has TRBV4-1 and TRBJ1-2; 7 bases line up with TRBD1. The ends lost 4 bases at V and 2 bases at J; junction bases unmatched: 7. The length of the CDR3 is 15 residues. CDR1 and CDR2 (germline): MGHRA, YSYEKL. Written as DNA, the CDR3 is TGCGCCAGCAGCCGGCTACAGGGGTCGAACTATGGCTACACCTTC. The encoded protein is CASSRLQGSNYGYTF.

The V gene is TRBV5-1, the J gene TRBJ1-5, with 10 bases identical to TRBD1. CDR1 and CDR2 (germline): SGHRS, YFSETQ. Trimming took 4 bases from V and 3 from J; bases not matched to a gene: 7. The CDR3 has 16 residues. The CDR3 reads CASSPGTGVNNQPQHF. The CDR3 bases are TGCGCCAGCAGCCCCGGGACAGGGGTAAACAATCAGCCCCAGCATTTT. Complete variable domain (other parts from reference TRBV5-1 and TRBJ1-5): KAGVTQTPRYLIKTRGQQVTLSCSPISGHRSVSWYQQTPGQGLQFLFEYFSETQRNKGNFPGRFSGRQFSNSRSEMNVSTLELGDSALYLCASSPGTGVNNQPQHFGDGTRLSIL.

This clone turned up a few times. J is TRBJ2-2 and V is TRBV4-3; tentative D call: TRBD2 (6 bases). The V and J ends lost 3 bases and 4 bases respectively, with 9 bases between them. CDR1 and CDR2 from the germline V gene are LGHNA and YSLEER. The CDR3 has 14 residues. CDR3 sequence reads: CASSQGGGTGELFF. Written as DNA, the CDR3 is TGCGCCAGCAGCCAGGGGGGTGGCACCGGGGAGCTGTTTTTT.

CDR3 amino acids: CASSQVGTGGYEQYF. The CDR3 region has the DNA TGCGCCAGCAGCCAGGTTGGGACAGGGGGGTATGAGCAGTACTTC. The chain carries TRBV4-1 and TRBJ2-7; 11 bases map to TRBD1. The CDR3 loop spans 15 amino acids. V was clipped by 3 bases and J by 7 bases; unmatched bases: 8. The V gene's germline CDR1 is MGHRA and CDR2 YSYEKL.

This rearrangement joins TRBV5-1 to TRBJ2-2, with 8 positions matching TRBD1. CDR3 size: 13 residues. J lost 4 bases, V lost 6 bases, and 2 bases had no gene match. Germline V lookup: CDR1 SGHRS, CDR2 YFSETQ. Here the CDR3 DNA reads TGCGCCAGCACGACAGGGGTCACCGGGGAGCTGTTTTTT. This codes for CASTTGVTGELFF.

V usage is TRBV6-6 and J usage is TRBJ2-2, with D possibly TRBD1 on 6 matching bases. CDR1 and CDR2 from the germline V gene are MNHNY and SVGAGI (reference sequence). CDR3 length: 15 residues. V lost 1 base and J lost 1, with 7 bases in between. The CDR3 nucleotides read TGTGCCAGCAGTTACTACAGGGTGAACACCGGGGAGCTGTTTTTT. Residues: CASSYYRVNTGELFF.

The genes are TRBV29-1 and TRBJ1-2, with 7 bases aligning to TRBD1. The CDR3 spans 11 residues. Germline lookup yields CDR1 SQVTM and CDR2 ANQGSEA. With 7 bases clipped from V and 6 bases from J, the junction kept 5 bases outside the gene matches. Here the CDR3 DNA reads TGCAGCGCGACAGGGATGGATGGCTACACCTTC. It is translated as CSATGMDGYTF.

The J gene is TRBJ2-2, the V gene TRBV9, with 9 bases that match TRBD1. Trimming at V came to 4 bases and at J to 0 bases, leaving 10 bases not matched to a gene. CDR3 length: 18 amino acids. Germline V gives CDR1 SGDLS, CDR2 YYNGEE. Written as DNA, the CDR3 is TGTGCCAGCAGCCCCCCCCGGGACAGGGCCTCGAACACCGGGGAGCTGTTTTTT. Its translation: CASSPPRDRASNTGELFF.

The chain links TRBV6-1 to TRBJ2-3; D remains unclear. The germline V gene has CDR1 MNHNS and CDR2 SASEGT. V dropped 7 bases and J dropped 2 bases, with 10 bases sitting between them. This CDR3 has 13 amino acids. DNA of the CDR3: TGTGCCAGCAAGGCAGGTAACACAGATACGCAGTATTTT. It translates to CASKAGNTDTQYF.

This clone has just a few counts. The chain couples TRBV19 to TRBJ2-6, with no clear D. The germline CDR1 and CDR2 sequences are LNHDA and SQIVND (reference sequence). The germline V and J ends were trimmed by 5 bases and 2 bases, with 7 bases remaining between them. The CDR3 has 14 residues. CDR3 bases: TGTGCCAGTAGTGTTAACACTGGGGCCAACGTCCTGACTTTC. This codes for CASSVNTGANVLTF.